This T cell receptor beta chain was documented in a study of blood T cells in healthy people across ages. The use of a sample-barcoded 5' primer and a J-beta primer mix characterized a second PCR of roughly 6 to 11 cycles. TCRdb recomputed calls from the 5' RACE reads with MiXCR, one row per CDR3 protein. The profile shows approximately 1.5 million distinct CDR3 sequences, roughly 32% of them singletons. A few counts support this clonotype. Its antigen is currently unknown. Study results and caveats: With donor CMV status unknown, expanded clonotype changes were possibly confounded. Bulk PBMC profiling left naive and antigen-experienced comparisons inconclusive. Estimated diversity, derived from one million T cells, was regarded as an underestimate.

Input material: blood. The clonotype was recovered from a woman aged 25 to 39 in good health.

The CDR3 DNA reads TGCAGTGCTAGGGATCGGACGGGAGCTGAAGCTTTCTTT. This codes for CSARDRTGAEAFF. The chain couples TRBV20-1 to TRBJ1-1; D is uncertain. The germline V and J ends were trimmed by 3 bases and 6 bases, with 14 bases remaining between them. CDR3 length: 13 residues. Germline V gene data show CDR1 as DFQATT and CDR2 as SNEGSKA (reference sequence).